The 17 T cell receptor beta chains reported below all come from one sample, sequenced in a study of blood T cell repertoires in COVID-19. Assay: immunoSEQ multiplex PCR; the TCRdb copy retains only in-frame clones and omits some. Among some 110,000 clones listed, around 90% were seen once. Sequenced material: peripheral blood. The source is a human donor in a cohort sampled during active COVID-19.

The chain carries TRBV5-1 and TRBJ1-1, with TRBD1 as a possible D gene (6 bases). The V gene lost 0 bases and the J gene lost 4 bases, with 13 bases spanning the gap. This CDR3 comprises 15 residues. The germline gives CDR1 SGHRS, CDR2 YFSETQ. CDR3 loop: CASSLAQGQGTEAFF. The CDR3, as DNA: TGCGCCAGCAGCTTGGCCCAGGGGCAGGGCACTGAAGCTTTCTTT.

CDR3 sequence (DNA): TGCGCCAGCAGCCCGGGCTTGGGGACTAGCGGGTTTGACTCCTACGAGCAGTACTTC. This encodes CASSPGLGTSGFDSYEQYF. The chain employs TRBV5-1 and TRBJ2-7; 12 bases are shared with TRBD2. The length of the CDR3 is 19 residues. V was pared by 4 bases and J by 0 bases, with 14 bases of the junction left unmatched. CDR1 and CDR2 (germline): SGHRS, YFSETQ.

The chain combines TRBV5-1 with TRBJ2-3; 10 nucleotides match TRBD1. V lost 1 base to trimming and J lost 4 bases; unmatched junction nucleotides: 3. CDR3 length: 15 residues. Germline CDR1 and CDR2: SGHRS and YFSETQ. The DNA for the CDR3 is TGCGCCAGCAGCTTGCTGGGACAGGGGTCAGATACGCAGTATTTT. Translating gives CASSLLGQGSDTQYF.

The gene calls are TRBV7-3 and TRBJ2-1; 12 bases are a match to TRBD2. Losses at the gene ends were 5 bases for V and 2 bases for J; bases not matched to a gene: 4. This CDR3 has 16 amino acids. Germline V gene sequence: CDR1 SGHTA, CDR2 FQGTGA. This CDR3 reads CASSASSGGAYNEQFF. DNA of the CDR3: TGTGCCAGCAGCGCATCTAGCGGGGGGGCCTACAATGAGCAGTTCTTC. Based on the CDR3 plus reference TRBV7-3 and TRBJ2-1, the full variable domain is GAGVSQTPSNKVTEKGKYVELRCDPISGHTALYWYRQSLGQGPEFLIYFQGTGAADDSGLPNDRFFAVRPEGSVSTLKIQRTERGDSAVYLCASSASSGGAYNEQFFGPGTRLTVL.

The chain uses TRBV5-1 and TRBJ2-3, with 9 bases identical to TRBD2. This CDR3 is built from 13 residues. J gave up 6 bases and V 6 bases, and 5 bases lay outside the gene matches. Germline lookup yields CDR1 SGHRS and CDR2 YFSETQ. CDR3 residues: CASIKLAGDTQYF. DNA of the CDR3: TGCGCCAGCATAAAACTAGCGGGCGATACGCAGTATTTT.

The V gene is TRBV5-1, the J gene TRBJ2-7; TRBD2 is a possible D gene (7 bases). Germline CDR1 is SGHRS and CDR2 is YFSETQ. The CDR3 spans 15 residues. V lost 4 bases to trimming and J lost 2 bases, with 16 bases between them. CDR3 bases: TGCGCCAGCAGCCCACAGGGAGGGGGAACCTACGAGCAGTACTTC. Translation gives CASSPQGGGTYEQYF.

V gene TRBV19 combines with J gene TRBJ2-3, with a possible D match to TRBD1 (6 bases). The CDR3 is 14 residues long. Between the trimmed V and J ends, which lost 7 bases and 9 bases, there was a span of 20 bases. CDR1 and CDR2 (germline): LNHDA, SQIVND (reference sequence). The CDR3 bases are TGTGCCAGTAATCTGGCAGGGGCGACGACAACGCAGTATTTT. Translation: CASNLAGATTTQYF.

This sequence joins TRBV24-1 and TRBJ1-1, with D possibly being TRBD1 (6 bases). The CDR3 has 17 residues. From germline, CDR1 is KGHDR and CDR2 SFDVKD. V lost 3 bases and J lost 0, with 16 bases in between. CDR3 in DNA: TGTGCCACCAGTGATGGGACACTCGGGGGGGTGAACACTGAAGCTTTCTTT. This encodes CATSDGTLGGVNTEAFF.

The CDR3 bases are TGTGCCAGCAGCTCCCCACAATCCTCTAGATACCAAGAGACCCAGTACTTC. Its protein product is CASSSPQSSRYQETQYF. The chain joins TRBV7-9 to TRBJ2-5; D gene ambiguous. Germline V gene sequence: CDR1 SEHNR, CDR2 FQNEAQ (reference sequence). The V and J ends lost 4 bases and 0 bases respectively, with 18 bases between them. There are 17 residues in the CDR3.

The V call is TRBV5-4, the J call TRBJ2-7; 11 bases agree with TRBD1. The CDR3 spans 15 residues. Germline-derived CDR1 and CDR2 are SGHNT and YYREEE (reference sequence). V was pared by 3 bases and J by 3 bases, with 5 bases of the junction left unmatched. As DNA, the CDR3 is TGTGCCAGCAGCTCGGGACAGGGGGTCAGCTACGAGCAGTACTTC. This gives the protein CASSSGQGVSYEQYF.

This sequence joins TRBV28 and TRBJ2-7; 10 nucleotides match TRBD1. J gave up 3 bases and V 5 bases, and 4 bases lay outside the gene matches. The CDR3 covers 14 residues. The germline gives CDR1 MDHEN, CDR2 SYDVKM. This CDR3 is CASSTRTGGYEQYF. For the CDR3, the DNA is TGTGCCAGCAGTACCCGGACAGGGGGCTACGAGCAGTACTTC.

The chain links TRBV7-8 to TRBJ2-7; D not resolved. V shed 5 bases and J shed 4 bases, with 6 bases lying between them. The germline CDR1 and CDR2 sequences are SGHVS and FQNEAQ. The CDR3 is made up of 11 amino acids. In DNA, the CDR3 is TGTGCCAGCAGCACTATTTACGAGCAGTACTTC. Amino acids: CASSTIYEQYF.

This chain connects TRBV10-3 to TRBJ1-2, with 7 bases matching TRBD1. The germline V gene has CDR1 ENHRY and CDR2 SYGVKD. V gave up 7 bases and J gave up 7 bases; unmatched junction bases: 9. The CDR3 spans 13 residues. The CDR3 region has the DNA TGTGCCATCACGGACCAGGGGGATCGTGGCTACACCTTC. It yields the protein CAITDQGDRGYTF.

J is TRBJ2-5 and V is TRBV15; 12 bases agree with TRBD1. The CDR3 has 16 residues. V was pared by 1 base and J by 4 bases, with 4 bases of the junction left unmatched. CDR1 LNHNV and CDR2 YYDKDF come from the germline V gene (reference sequence). CDR3 in amino acids: CATSRAGTGGAETQYF. The CDR3 nucleotides read TGTGCCACCAGCAGAGCGGGGACAGGGGGCGCAGAGACCCAGTACTTC.

The chain joins TRBV27 to TRBJ2-7; 8 bases align to TRBD2. The CDR3 extends over 15 amino acids. The J segment lost 7 bases and the V segment lost 8 bases, leaving 16 bases of the junction unmatched. Germline assignment: CDR1 MNHEY and CDR2 SMNVEV (reference sequence). CDR3 residues: CASARSGTRRGEQYF. The CDR3 nucleotides read TGTGCCAGCGCACGCTCCGGGACTAGGAGAGGAGAGCAGTACTTC.

This clone was seen a single time. This chain joins TRBV5-5 and TRBJ1-6; D gene ambiguous. Germline V gives CDR1 SGHKS, CDR2 YYEKEE (reference sequence). The CDR3 totals 15 residues. The V and J ends lost 1 base and 0 bases respectively, with 5 bases between them. This chain's CDR3 is CASSLSSSYNSPLHF. The CDR3 DNA follows: TGTGCCAGCAGCTTGTCGAGCTCCTATAATTCACCCCTCCACTTT.

This sequence joins TRBV30 and TRBJ1-1; D is possibly TRBD1 (5 bases). The V and J ends lost 3 bases and 4 bases respectively, with 15 bases between them. Germline V gene data show CDR1 as GTSNPN and CDR2 as SVGIG (reference sequence). The CDR3 sequence is 14 residues long. The CDR3 here is CAWSGTPGITEAFF. The CDR3 DNA is TGTGCCTGGAGCGGGACTCCGGGCATCACTGAAGCTTTCTTT.